Listed below are T cell receptor beta chains from one sample, sequenced in a study of OX40 agonist ivuxolimab in advanced cancers. This table comes from immunoSEQ multiplex PCR, and its TCRdb copy is limited to in-frame clones, with some not included. Here the sample spans around 60,000 clones, approximately 91% being singletons. Specimen: CD4+ or CD8+ T cells sorted from blood, collected in a trial of the OX40 agonist ivuxolimab. Receptors were obtained from an adult with an advanced solid tumor such as melanoma, head and neck, liver or kidney cancer. Both conserved end residues are part of each CDR3. Fields, in order: V gene, CDR3 protein.

v_gene: TRBV7-2
CDR3aa: CASSLASGKEDTGELFF

v_gene: TRBV14
CDR3aa: CASSPTTGAYEQYF

v_gene: TRBV27
CDR3aa: CASSFTATYEQYF

v_gene: TRBV7-6
CDR3aa: CASSLTGTGRNEQYF

v_gene: TRBV27
CDR3aa: CASSFRGHGIEQYF

v_gene: TRBV19
CDR3aa: CASSIGRGSYEQYF

v_gene: TRBV27
CDR3aa: CASSLRQGNEKLFF

v_gene: TRBV11-2
CDR3aa: CASSLPSGVQSAFF

v_gene: TRBV7-9
CDR3aa: CASSSVTSGINTGELFF

v_gene: TRBV27
CDR3aa: CASSLRAGYQETQYF

v_gene: TRBV9
CDR3aa: CASSAPAGTGINYGYTF

v_gene: TRBV28
CDR3aa: CASSSPVAASYNEQFF

v_gene: TRBV30
CDR3aa: CAWSGRPGQGTPGELFF

v_gene: TRBV11-3
CDR3aa: CASSYWDEQFF

v_gene: TRBV7-7
CDR3aa: CASSQGGDEQFF

v_gene: TRBV7-6
CDR3aa: CASSLGLAGADTQYF

v_gene: TRBV7-9
CDR3aa: CASSFRNSEAFF

v_gene: TRBV29-1
CDR3aa: CSVEYRNTEAFF

v_gene: TRBV30
CDR3aa: CAWKTISETQYF

v_gene: TRBV28
CDR3aa: CASSFRGLRTGELFF

v_gene: TRBV29-1
CDR3aa: CSVEDLVYNEQFF

v_gene: TRBV7-3
CDR3aa: CASSTSTGSYNEQFF

v_gene: TRBV9
CDR3aa: CASSVSQKPVVAGANVLTF

v_gene: TRBV7-2
CDR3aa: CASSVGNFNQPQHF

v_gene: TRBV7-6
CDR3aa: CASSLGTGGGYTF

v_gene: TRBV7-9
CDR3aa: CASSRLAGGPNEQFF

v_gene: TRBV11-3
CDR3aa: CASSKRTVKDTQYF

v_gene: TRBV9
CDR3aa: CASSVGLAGAYEQYF

v_gene: TRBV28
CDR3aa: CASSFTVNYEQYF

v_gene: TRBV19
CDR3aa: CASSIDLGQGFVSGELFF